The 20 T cell receptor beta chains below come from one sample, sequenced in a study of blood T cell repertoires in COVID-19. Method: immunoSEQ multiplex PCR; TCRdb's copy keeps in-frame clones and lacks some. Found here are about 380,000 clones, approximately 81% of them singletons; the top ten hold roughly 3.6%. Sequencing was carried out using peripheral blood. The receptors originated from a woman aged 18 to 35 with acute or convalescent COVID-19.

The chain recombines TRBV6-5 with TRBJ1-5; the match to TRBD1 covers 8 bases. V trimming: 8 bases; J trimming: 8 bases; junction bases outside the gene matches: 14. The length of the CDR3 is 15 residues. Looked up from germline, CDR1 is MNHEY and CDR2 is SVGAGI. In DNA, the CDR3 is TGTGCCAGCGGGGGGACAGGCAACATGGAGGAGCCCCAGCATTTT. Encoded protein: CASGGTGNMEEPQHF.

The chain combines TRBV4-2 with TRBJ1-6; D ambiguous. With 0 bases removed from V and 5 bases from J, the gap between germline ends came to 11 bases. The CDR3 runs to 16 residues. Germline CDR1 and CDR2: LGHNA and YNFKEQ. The CDR3 DNA follows: TGTGCCAGCAGCCAAGATCCGGTTGTCAATAATTCACCCCTCCACTTT. This codes for CASSQDPVVNNSPLHF.

The chain is built from TRBV20-1 and TRBJ2-7; 8 nucleotides align to TRBD1. Germline CDR1 is DFQATT and CDR2 is SNEGSKA (reference sequence). CDR3 length equals 15 residues. J was trimmed by 0 bases and V by 3 bases; bases with no gene match: 7. The CDR3, as DNA: TGCAGTGCTAGTTTGTCGGGACAGGTCTCCTACGAGCAGTACTTC. This translates into CSASLSGQVSYEQYF.

About this clone: A read error may account for a junction end that differs from germline. The chain recombines TRBV11-2 with TRBJ2-5, with 8 positions matching TRBD2. This CDR3 has 13 amino acids. From germline, CDR1 is SGHAT and CDR2 FQNNGV. CDR3 protein: CASSLDPSGSRDF. The CDR3 DNA is TGTGCCAGCAGCTTAGATCCAAGCGGGAGCAGAGACTTC.

The V gene is TRBV6-2 or TRBV6-3, the J gene TRBJ2-7; TRBD2 agrees at 15 bases. The V segment lost 5 bases and the J segment 3 bases; nucleotides outside the gene matches: 5. CDR3 length: 16 residues. CDR1 is MNHEY and CDR2 is SVGEGT in the germline V gene. CDR3 sequence reads: CASSAGTSGRNYEQYF. CDR3 nucleotides: TGTGCCAGCAGTGCCGGGACTAGCGGGAGGAACTACGAGCAGTACTTC.

V gene TRBV6-6 combines with J gene TRBJ1-3; D ambiguous. This CDR3 is 15 amino acids long. CDR1 and CDR2 from the germline V gene are MNHNY and SVGAGI (reference sequence). Deletions cut 2 bases from V and 7 bases from J, with 15 bases between. The CDR3 DNA reads TGTGCCAGCAGTTACCCCTCGGGAGGTGTGAACACCATATATTTT. It encodes CASSYPSGGVNTIYF.

The J gene is TRBJ2-7, the V gene TRBV6-5; D is uncertain. The V gene lost 6 bases and the J gene lost 6 bases, with 12 bases spanning the gap. The CDR3 contains 12 residues. Germline CDR1 and CDR2: MNHEY and SVGAGI. For the CDR3, the DNA is TGTGCCAGCAGCCGTGGAGTAGGCGAGCAGTACTTC. It translates to CASSRGVGEQYF.

This chain uses TRBV6-2 or TRBV6-3 with TRBJ2-7, with TRBD1 matching 9 bases. With V trimmed by 4 bases and J by 5 bases, 9 bases remained unmatched. The CDR3 runs to 15 residues. Germline CDR1 reads MNHEY; CDR2 reads SVGEGT. The CDR3: CASSSNRDRADEQYF. Written as DNA, the CDR3 is TGTGCCAGCAGTTCGAACCGGGACAGGGCTGACGAGCAGTACTTC.

This chain joins TRBV5-1 and TRBJ2-3; D perhaps matches TRBD2 (6 bases). The CDR3 sequence is 15 residues long. Germline CDR1 SGHRS, CDR2 YFSETQ. V shed 4 bases and J shed 2 bases, with 14 bases lying between them. The CDR3 region is CASSPGLPNTDTQYF. DNA for the CDR3: TGCGCCAGCAGCCCGGGACTCCCAAACACAGATACGCAGTATTTT.

The J gene is TRBJ1-2, the V gene TRBV6-5, with D hard to call. The CDR3 totals 13 residues. The germline V gene has CDR1 MNHEY and CDR2 SVGAGI. Deletions cut 7 bases from V and 5 bases from J, with 14 bases between. The DNA of the CDR3 is TGTGCCAGCACAGCGTCCTCTTCTTATGGCTACACCTTC. It yields the protein CASTASSSYGYTF.

The chain links TRBV19 to TRBJ1-1, with TRBD1 matching over 9 bases. Trimming removed 5 bases from V and 12 bases from J; junction bases left unmatched: 16. The CDR3 length is 15 residues. Looked up from germline, CDR1 is LNHDA and CDR2 is SQIVND (reference sequence). In nucleotides, the CDR3 is TGTGCCAGTAGTGGGGGGACAGGGACCGTGAGTGGAACTTTCTTT. It is translated as CASSGGTGTVSGTFF. The entire variable domain, with the rest obtained from reference TRBV19 and TRBJ1-1, is as follows: DGGITQSPKYLFRKEGQNVTLSCEQNLNHDAMYWYRQDPGQGLRLIYYSQIVNDFQKGDIAEGYSVSREKKESFPLTVTSAQKNPTAFYLCASSGGTGTVSGTFFGQGTRLTVV.

The gene calls are TRBV2 and TRBJ2-1, with 8 bases fitting TRBD2. The CDR3 sequence is 16 residues long. Germline assignment: CDR1 SNHLY and CDR2 FYNNEI. The V segment lost 0 bases and the J segment 1 base; nucleotides outside the gene matches: 2. CDR3 DNA sequence: TGTGCCAGCAGTGAAGCTAGCGGGGATTCCTACAATGAGCAGTTCTTC. Its translation is CASSEASGDSYNEQFF. Drawing the rest from reference TRBV2 and TRBJ2-1, the complete variable domain is EPEVTQTPSHQVTQMGQEVILRCVPISNHLYFYWYRQILGQKVEFLVSFYNNEISEKSEIFDDQFSVERPDGSNFTLKIRSTKLEDSAMYFCASSEASGDSYNEQFFGPGTRLTVL.

The chain employs TRBV6-5 and TRBJ2-3; a possible D gene is TRBD1 (5 bases). V was clipped by 4 bases and J by 4 bases, with 9 bases between them. The CDR3 sequence is 13 residues long. The germline V gene has CDR1 MNHEY and CDR2 SVGAGI. CDR3 sequence: CASSWGRADTQYF. Written as DNA, the CDR3 is TGTGCCAGCAGTTGGGGCAGGGCAGATACGCAGTATTTT.

J is TRBJ2-7 and V is TRBV5-1; possible D gene TRBD2, 6 bases. The CDR3 is 16 residues long. The germline V gene has CDR1 SGHRS and CDR2 YFSETQ. Trimming took 0 bases from V and 3 from J, leaving 16 bases between them. CDR3 in DNA: TGCGCCAGCAGCTTGGAACGGGCTAGCGCGTACTACGAGCAGTACTTC. Residues: CASSLERASAYYEQYF.

This rearrangement joins TRBV5-5 to TRBJ1-5, with no clear D. The germline gives CDR1 SGHKS, CDR2 YYEKEE (reference sequence). With 0 bases removed from V and 0 bases from J, the gap between germline ends came to 7 bases. The CDR3 sequence is 15 residues long. The CDR3 protein is CASSLVPGSNQPQHF. The CDR3 coding sequence is TGTGCCAGCAGCTTGGTCCCCGGTAGCAATCAGCCCCAGCATTTT.

V gene TRBV2 combines with J gene TRBJ2-5; D may be TRBD2 (6 bases). The V and J ends lost 3 bases and 2 bases respectively, with 13 bases between them. The CDR3 spans 15 residues. CDR1 and CDR2 (germline): SNHLY, FYNNEI. The CDR3 DNA reads as TGTGCCAGCAGTGAGGACGGGAGCGGGCAAGAGACCCAGTACTTC. It yields the protein CASSEDGSGQETQYF. Together with reference TRBV2 and TRBJ2-5, the CDR3 gives the full variable domain: EPEVTQTPSHQVTQMGQEVILRCVPISNHLYFYWYRQILGQKVEFLVSFYNNEISEKSEIFDDQFSVERPDGSNFTLKIRSTKLEDSAMYFCASSEDGSGQETQYFGPGTRLLVL.

This clone appeared once. The V gene is TRBV19, the J gene TRBJ1-1; D ambiguous. V dropped 5 bases and J dropped 10 bases, with 14 bases sitting between them. The CDR3 has 12 amino acids. The germline gives CDR1 LNHDA, CDR2 SQIVND (reference sequence). CDR3 sequence reads: CASSSPGEGAFF. Here the CDR3 DNA reads TGTGCCAGTAGTTCCCCCGGGGAGGGAGCTTTCTTT. Using reference TRBV19 and TRBJ1-1 for the parts outside the CDR3, the full variable domain is DGGITQSPKYLFRKEGQNVTLSCEQNLNHDAMYWYRQDPGQGLRLIYYSQIVNDFQKGDIAEGYSVSREKKESFPLTVTSAQKNPTAFYLCASSSPGEGAFFGQGTRLTVV.

The rearrangement links TRBV2 to TRBJ1-6, with 7 positions matching TRBD1. V was pared by 3 bases and J by 6 bases, with 5 bases of the junction left unmatched. Per the germline V gene, CDR1 is SNHLY and CDR2 is FYNNEI. The CDR3 runs 15 residues. The CDR3 DNA sequence: TGTGCCAGCAGTGAGGTCGGGACAGTTAATTCACCCCTCCACTTT. Translating it yields CASSEVGTVNSPLHF.

A few counts support this clone. One end of the junction varies from germline; a read error may be responsible. This rearrangement joins TRBV18 to TRBJ2-7, with D possibly TRBD1 on 6 matching bases. Germline V gene sequence: CDR1 KGHSH, CDR2 LQKENI. The CDR3 is 15 residues long. The CDR3 loop reads CASSPTGFGYYGQYF. The CDR3 DNA follows: TGTGCCAGCTCACCAACAGGGTTCGGATACTACGGGCAGTACTTC.

The chain combines TRBV6-2 or TRBV6-3 with TRBJ2-3; tentatively, D is TRBD2 (5 bases). There are 15 residues in the CDR3. The germline V and J ends were trimmed by 0 bases and 11 bases, with 18 bases remaining between them. CDR1 is MNHEY, CDR2 SVGEGT, per germline. CDR3: CASSYSSARAHGQYF. In DNA form, the CDR3 reads TGTGCCAGCAGTTACTCGAGCGCGCGGGCCCACGGGCAGTATTTT.